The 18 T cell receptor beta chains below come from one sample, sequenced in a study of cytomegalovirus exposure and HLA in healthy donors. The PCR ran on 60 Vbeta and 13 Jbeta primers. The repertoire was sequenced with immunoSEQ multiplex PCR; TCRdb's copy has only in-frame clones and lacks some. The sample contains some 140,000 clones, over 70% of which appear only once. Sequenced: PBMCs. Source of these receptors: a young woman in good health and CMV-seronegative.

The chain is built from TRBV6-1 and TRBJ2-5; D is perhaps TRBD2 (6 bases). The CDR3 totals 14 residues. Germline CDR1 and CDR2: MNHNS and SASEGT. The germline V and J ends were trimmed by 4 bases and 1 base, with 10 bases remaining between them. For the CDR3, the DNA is TGTGCCAGCAGTGGGTCGGGGGTCCAAGAGACCCAGTACTTC. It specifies CASSGSGVQETQYF.

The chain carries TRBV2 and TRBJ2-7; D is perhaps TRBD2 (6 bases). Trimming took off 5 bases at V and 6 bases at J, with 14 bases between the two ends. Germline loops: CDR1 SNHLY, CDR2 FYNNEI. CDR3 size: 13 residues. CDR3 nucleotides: TGTGCCAGCAGTCCTCAACTAGCTGCCGAGCAGTACTTC. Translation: CASSPQLAAEQYF.

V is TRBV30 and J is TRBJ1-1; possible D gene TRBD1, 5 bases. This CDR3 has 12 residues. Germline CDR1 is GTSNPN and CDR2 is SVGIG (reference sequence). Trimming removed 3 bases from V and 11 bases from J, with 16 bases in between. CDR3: CAWSPIGGEAFF. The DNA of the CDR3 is TGTGCCTGGAGCCCGATCGGGGGGGAGGCTTTCTTT.

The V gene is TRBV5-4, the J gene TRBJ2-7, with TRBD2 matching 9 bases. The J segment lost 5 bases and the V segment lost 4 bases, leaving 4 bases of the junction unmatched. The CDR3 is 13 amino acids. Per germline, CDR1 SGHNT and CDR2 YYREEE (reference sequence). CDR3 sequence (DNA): TGTGCCAGCAGCAAGCGGGAGGACCACGAGCAGTACTTC. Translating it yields CASSKREDHEQYF.

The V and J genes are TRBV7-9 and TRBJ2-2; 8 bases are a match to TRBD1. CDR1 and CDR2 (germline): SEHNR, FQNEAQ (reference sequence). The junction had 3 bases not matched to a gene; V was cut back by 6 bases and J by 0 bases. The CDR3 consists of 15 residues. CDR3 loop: CASRPGQANTGELFF. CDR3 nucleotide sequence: TGTGCCAGCAGACCGGGACAGGCGAACACCGGGGAGCTGTTTTTT. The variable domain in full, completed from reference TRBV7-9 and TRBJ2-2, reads DTGVSQNPRHKITKRGQNVTFRCDPISEHNRLYWYRQTLGQGPEFLTYFQNEAQLEKSRLLSDRFSAERPKGSFSTLEIQRTEQGDSAMYLCASRPGQANTGELFFGEGSRLTVL.

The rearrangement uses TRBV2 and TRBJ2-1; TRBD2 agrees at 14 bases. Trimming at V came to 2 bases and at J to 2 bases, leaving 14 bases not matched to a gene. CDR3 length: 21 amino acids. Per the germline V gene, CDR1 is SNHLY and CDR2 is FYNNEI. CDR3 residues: CASSEPQGGLAGDDAYNEQFF. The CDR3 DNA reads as TGTGCCAGCAGTGAACCACAGGGGGGACTAGCGGGAGACGATGCCTACAATGAGCAGTTCTTC. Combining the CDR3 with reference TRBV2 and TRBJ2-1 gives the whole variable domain EPEVTQTPSHQVTQMGQEVILRCVPISNHLYFYWYRQILGQKVEFLVSFYNNEISEKSEIFDDQFSVERPDGSNFTLKIRSTKLEDSAMYFCASSEPQGGLAGDDAYNEQFFGPGTRLTVL.

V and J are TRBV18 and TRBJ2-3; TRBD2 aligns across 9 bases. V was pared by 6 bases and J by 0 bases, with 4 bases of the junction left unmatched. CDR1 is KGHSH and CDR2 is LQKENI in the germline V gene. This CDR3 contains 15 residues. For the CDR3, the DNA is TGTGCCAGCTCGCTAGCGGGACCTAGCACAGATACGCAGTATTTT. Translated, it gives CASSLAGPSTDTQYF.

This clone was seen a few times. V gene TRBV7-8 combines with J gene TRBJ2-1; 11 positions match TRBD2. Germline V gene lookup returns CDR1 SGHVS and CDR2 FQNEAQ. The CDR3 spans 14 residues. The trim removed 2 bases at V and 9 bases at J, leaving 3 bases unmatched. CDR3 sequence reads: CASSLRLAGSEQFF. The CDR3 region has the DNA TGTGCCAGCAGCTTAAGACTAGCGGGAAGTGAGCAGTTCTTC.

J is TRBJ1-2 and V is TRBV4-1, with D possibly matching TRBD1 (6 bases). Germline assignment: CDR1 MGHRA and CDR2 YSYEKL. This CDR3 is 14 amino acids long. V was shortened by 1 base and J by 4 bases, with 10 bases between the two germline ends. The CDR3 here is CASSQAGDRYGYTF. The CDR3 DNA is TGCGCCAGCAGCCAAGCAGGGGATCGCTATGGCTACACCTTC.

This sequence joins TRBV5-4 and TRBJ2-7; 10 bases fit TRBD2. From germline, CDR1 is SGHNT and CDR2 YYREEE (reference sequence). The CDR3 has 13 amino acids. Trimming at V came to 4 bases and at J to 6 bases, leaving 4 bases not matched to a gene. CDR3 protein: CASSIAGGREQYF. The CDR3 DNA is TGTGCCAGCAGCATAGCGGGAGGACGCGAGCAGTACTTC.

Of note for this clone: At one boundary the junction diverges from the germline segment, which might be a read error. The CDR3 bases are TGTTCCAGCAGCTTAGCTGGGACAGGAAAATACGAGCAGTACTTC. Protein: CSSSLAGTGKYEQYF. The chain has TRBV7-9 and TRBJ2-7, with TRBD1 matching 8 bases. The germline V gene has CDR1 SEHNR and CDR2 FQNEAQ (reference sequence). This CDR3 spans 15 amino acids. The full variable domain, completed using reference TRBV7-9 and TRBJ2-7, is DTGVSQNPRHKITKRGQNVTFRCDPISEHNRLYWYRQTLGQGPEFLTYFQNEAQLEKSRLLSDRFSAERPKGSFSTLEIQRTEQGDSAMYLCSSSLAGTGKYEQYFGPGTRLTVT.

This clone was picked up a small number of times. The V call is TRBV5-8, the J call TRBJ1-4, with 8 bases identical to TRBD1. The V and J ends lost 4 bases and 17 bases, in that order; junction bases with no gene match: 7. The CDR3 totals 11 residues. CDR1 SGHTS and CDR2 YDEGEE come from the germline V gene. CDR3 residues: CASSETGTGFF. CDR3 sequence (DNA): TGTGCCAGCAGCGAAACCGGGACAGGATTTTTT.

CDR3 sequence reads: CSAPSQETQYF. For the CDR3, the DNA is TGCAGTGCTCCGAGTCAAGAGACCCAGTACTTC. The chain joins TRBV20-1 to TRBJ2-5; D gene ambiguous. With 5 bases removed from V and 2 bases from J, the gap between germline ends came to 6 bases. Germline CDR1 and CDR2: DFQATT and SNEGSKA (reference sequence). The length of the CDR3 is 11 residues.

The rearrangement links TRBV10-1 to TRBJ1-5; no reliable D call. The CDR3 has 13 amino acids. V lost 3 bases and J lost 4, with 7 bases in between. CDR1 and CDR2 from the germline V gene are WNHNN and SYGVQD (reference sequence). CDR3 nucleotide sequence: TGCGCCAGCAGTGATCGAGGGAATCAGCCCCAGCATTTT. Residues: CASSDRGNQPQHF.

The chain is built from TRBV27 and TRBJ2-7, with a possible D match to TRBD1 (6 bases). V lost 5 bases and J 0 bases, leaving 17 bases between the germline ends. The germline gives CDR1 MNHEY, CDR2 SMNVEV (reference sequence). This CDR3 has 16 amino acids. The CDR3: CASSPRGPRSSYEQYF. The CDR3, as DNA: TGTGCCAGCAGTCCCAGGGGCCCGAGGAGCTCCTACGAGCAGTACTTC.

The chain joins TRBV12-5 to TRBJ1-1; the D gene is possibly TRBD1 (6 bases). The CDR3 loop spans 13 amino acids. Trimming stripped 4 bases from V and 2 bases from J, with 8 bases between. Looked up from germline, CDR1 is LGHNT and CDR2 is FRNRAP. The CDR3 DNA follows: TGTGCTAGTGGTTCGACAGGAAACACTGAAGCTTTCTTT. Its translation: CASGSTGNTEAFF.

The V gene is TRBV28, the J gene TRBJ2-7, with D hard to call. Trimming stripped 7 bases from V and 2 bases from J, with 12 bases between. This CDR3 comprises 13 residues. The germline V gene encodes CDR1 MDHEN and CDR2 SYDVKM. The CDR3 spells CASTPTAAYEQYF. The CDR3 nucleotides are TGTGCCAGCACCCCCACCGCAGCCTACGAGCAGTACTTC.

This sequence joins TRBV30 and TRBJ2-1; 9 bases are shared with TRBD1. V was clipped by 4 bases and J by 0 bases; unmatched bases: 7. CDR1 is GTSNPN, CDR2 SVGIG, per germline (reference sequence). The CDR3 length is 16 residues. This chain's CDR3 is CAWTTMTGGSYNEQFF. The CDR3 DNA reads TGTGCCTGGACCACAATGACAGGGGGCTCCTACAATGAGCAGTTCTTC.